This TCR beta chain comes out of a study of cytomegalovirus exposure and HLA in healthy donors. Points on this clone: Its target is unknown.

PCR was performed using 60 Vbeta and 13 Jbeta primers. The repertoire was sequenced with immunoSEQ multiplex PCR; TCRdb's copy has only in-frame clones and lacks some. The sample comprises over 150,000 clones, roughly 78% of which are singletons, and under 2.5% rests with the top ten. Study-wide results and caveats: TCR sequences were mostly rare, though some public TCRs occurred in many donors. In a later analysis, TCR beta V- and J-gene trimming was associated with a missense DCLRE1C variant.

CDR3 length: 16 residues. Unmatched junction bases numbered 4, after V lost 5 bases and J lost 2 bases. The germline gives CDR1 SEHNR, CDR2 FQNEAQ (reference sequence). Sequencing was performed on PBMCs. This TCR came from a man aged 40-49 years in good health and CMV-seronegative. This chain connects TRBV7-9 to TRBJ2-5; the match to TRBD2 covers 14 bases. The CDR3 is CASSLWTSGRQETQYF. In DNA form, the CDR3 reads TGTGCCAGCAGCCTATGGACTAGCGGGAGGCAAGAGACCCAGTACTTC.